This record looks at one T cell receptor (beta chain) sequence and its context. The record originates from a study of T-cell reconstitution after alpha-beta-depleted transplantation in children. Trimming took 0 bases from V and 6 from J; bases not matched to a gene: 7. The CDR3 has 16 amino acids. CDR1 SGHRS and CDR2 YFSETQ come from the germline V gene. As it was prepared, the TCRbeta library received unique molecular identifiers. TCRdb re-called the PCR reads through MiXCR, storing one row per CDR3 protein. Of 250,000 to 350,000 distinct CDR3 sequences in the sample, roughly 9.5% are singletons; the top ten hold about 9.5%.

The source material was PBMCs from the stem cell graft donor, sampled from the stem cell graft. This sequence originates from a human donor who donated a stem cell graft to a child with SCID. The rearrangement links TRBV5-1 to TRBJ2-3; 10 bases match TRBD2. Here the CDR3 DNA reads TGCGCCAGCAGCTTGGGGCGGACTAGCGGTGGCGATACGCAGTATTTT. Its translation: CASSLGRTSGGDTQYF.